This passage covers 18 T cell receptor beta chains from one sample sequenced in a study of blood T cells in healthy people across ages. The second PCR ran about 6 to 11 cycles with a sample-barcoded 5' primer and J-beta primers. Via MiXCR, TCRdb re-called the 5' RACE reads, giving one row per CDR3 protein. In the table there are some 1.4 million distinct CDR3 sequences, roughly 40% of which are singletons. Sequencing was performed on blood. The receptor set was obtained from a woman aged 18-29 years in good health.

The chain recombines TRBV3-1 with TRBJ2-3; a weak D match, TRBD2 (5 bases). Germline CDR1 reads LGHDT; CDR2 reads YNNKEL (reference sequence). The CDR3 runs to 15 residues. Trimming took off 3 bases at V and 2 bases at J, with 12 bases between the two ends. Written as DNA, the CDR3 is TGTGCCAGCAGCCAGGGAGTGAGAAACACAGATACGCAGTATTTT. Protein sequence: CASSQGVRNTDTQYF.

The chain uses TRBV11-2 and TRBJ2-7, with D perhaps matching TRBD2 (5 bases). V lost 7 bases to trimming and J lost 3 bases, with 16 bases between them. CDR1 SGHAT and CDR2 FQNNGV come from the germline V gene. The CDR3 length is 14 residues. CDR3 loop: CASTPPGKHYEQYF. CDR3 in DNA: TGTGCCAGCACCCCTCCCGGGAAACACTACGAGCAGTACTTC.

The chain uses TRBV11-2 and TRBJ2-7, with TRBD2 identical over 7 bases. The V gene's germline CDR1 is SGHAT and CDR2 FQNNGV. Trimming at V came to 1 base and at J to 4 bases, leaving 10 bases not matched to a gene. The CDR3 length is 16 residues. The CDR3 spells CASSLGMRGRGYEQYF. The CDR3 DNA is TGTGCCAGCAGCTTAGGTATGCGCGGGAGAGGTTACGAGCAGTACTTC.

This clonotype was detected a few times. This chain joins TRBV4-2 and TRBJ2-7; no clear D. The CDR3 sequence is 14 residues long. The V end lost 2 bases, the J end lost 0 bases, and 8 bases lay between the germline ends. The germline V gene encodes CDR1 LGHNA and CDR2 YNFKEQ. CDR3: CASSQLGTSYEQYF. The CDR3, as DNA: TGTGCCAGCAGCCAACTAGGTACCTCCTACGAGCAGTACTTC.

The chain combines TRBV6-6 with TRBJ1-4; 9 nucleotides agree with TRBD1. The junction had 9 bases not matched to a gene; V was cut back by 6 bases and J by 10 bases. CDR3 length: 14 residues. From germline, CDR1 is MNHNY and CDR2 SVGAGI (reference sequence). CDR3 residues: CASSQQGADGKLFF. The CDR3 region has the DNA TGTGCCAGCAGCCAACAGGGGGCGGATGGAAAACTGTTTTTT.

This clonotype has just a few counts. The rearrangement links TRBV5-1 to TRBJ1-2, with D unclear. Germline assignment: CDR1 SGHRS and CDR2 YFSETQ. V was shortened by 0 bases and J by 6 bases, with 12 bases between the two germline ends. The CDR3 is 14 residues long. CDR3 loop: CASSLVWGLDGYTF. CDR3 nucleotide sequence: TGCGCCAGCAGCTTGGTATGGGGTTTGGATGGCTACACCTTC.

J is TRBJ2-7 and V is TRBV4-1, with 7 bases fitting TRBD2. V shed 1 base and J 2 bases; nucleotides not matched to a gene: 5. Looked up from germline, CDR1 is MGHRA and CDR2 is YSYEKL. CDR3 length: 15 amino acids. The CDR3 nucleotides read TGCGCCAGCAGCCAAGCCGGGGGGTCACCCTACGAGCAGTACTTC. Protein product: CASSQAGGSPYEQYF.

The CDR3 loop reads CSAISETGNTEAFF. CDR3 nucleotide sequence: TGCAGTGCTATTTCGGAAACCGGGAACACTGAAGCTTTCTTT. This chain joins TRBV20-1 and TRBJ1-1; D unclear. Germline V gene lookup returns CDR1 DFQATT and CDR2 SNEGSKA (reference sequence). V shed 4 bases and J shed 1 base, with 13 bases lying between them. The length of the CDR3 is 14 residues.

V gene TRBV27 combines with J gene TRBJ2-1; TRBD2 agrees at 16 bases. Per the germline V gene, CDR1 is MNHEY and CDR2 is SMNVEV (reference sequence). The J segment lost 4 bases and the V segment lost 4 bases, leaving 13 bases of the junction unmatched. The CDR3 runs to 20 residues. As DNA, the CDR3 is TGTGCCAGCAGTTCCCCGAGGGGACTAGCGGGGGGGATTAGTTACAATGAGCAGTTCTTC. It yields the protein CASSSPRGLAGGISYNEQFF.

Only one count was recorded for this clonotype. The J gene is TRBJ2-7, the V gene TRBV28; 7 bases are a match to TRBD2. This CDR3 has 13 amino acids. Germline V lookup: CDR1 MDHEN, CDR2 SYDVKM. Trimming cost V 5 bases and J 3 bases; bases outside gene matches: 4. The CDR3 bases are TGTGCCAGCAGTCCAGCGGGGTTCTACGAGCAGTACTTC. It yields the protein CASSPAGFYEQYF.

This clonotype was counted a few times. The rearrangement links TRBV6-5 to TRBJ1-5; 7 bases agree with TRBD1. V lost 2 bases to trimming and J lost 0 bases; unmatched junction nucleotides: 4. Germline lookup yields CDR1 MNHEY and CDR2 SVGAGI. CDR3 length: 16 amino acids. The CDR3 loop is CASSYRQGHSNQPQHF. The CDR3, as DNA: TGTGCCAGCAGTTACCGACAGGGACATAGCAATCAGCCCCAGCATTTT.

The J gene is TRBJ2-2, the V gene TRBV6-1; 7 bases align to TRBD2. This CDR3 is built from 15 residues. V lost 0 bases, J lost 5 bases, and 3 bases stayed unmatched. Germline V gives CDR1 MNHNS, CDR2 SASEGT. This CDR3 is CASSEAWGGTGELFF. The CDR3 bases are TGTGCCAGCAGTGAAGCATGGGGGGGAACCGGGGAGCTGTTTTTT.

The gene calls are TRBV20-1 and TRBJ2-2, with 13 bases identical to TRBD2. Germline V lookup: CDR1 DFQATT, CDR2 SNEGSKA (reference sequence). Trimming at V came to 5 bases and at J to 0 bases, leaving 6 bases not matched to a gene. CDR3 length: 17 amino acids. CDR3 sequence: CSASGTSGNTNTGELFF. In DNA, the CDR3 is TGCAGTGCTTCCGGGACTAGCGGGAACACGAACACCGGGGAGCTGTTTTTT.

This chain joins TRBV2 and TRBJ2-3; TRBD2 agrees at 9 bases. Looked up from germline, CDR1 is SNHLY and CDR2 is FYNNEI. Losses at the gene ends were 7 bases for V and 0 bases for J; bases not matched to a gene: 5. This CDR3 is built from 15 residues. CDR3: CASKIAGESTDTQYF. The CDR3 nucleotides are TGTGCCAGCAAGATAGCGGGGGAAAGCACAGATACGCAGTATTTT.

The genes are TRBV5-1 and TRBJ2-5; 7 bases line up with TRBD1. After removal of 4 bases from V and 2 bases from J, the junction contained 5 bases not matched to a gene. There are 14 residues in the CDR3. Looked up from germline, CDR1 is SGHRS and CDR2 is YFSETQ. In nucleotides, the CDR3 is TGCGCCAGCAGCGCCGGGACAGCGCAAGAGACCCAGTACTTC. Amino acid sequence: CASSAGTAQETQYF.

In regard to this clonotype: Germline and junction disagree at one end, which may indicate a read error. V usage is TRBV6-5 and J usage is TRBJ1-5; 8 bases are a match to TRBD1. The CDR3 loop spans 15 amino acids. CDR1 and CDR2 (germline): MNHEY, SVGAGI. CDR3 in DNA: TGTGCCAACAGTACGGACAGGGTTCAGAATCAGCCCCAGCATTTT. This codes for CANSTDRVQNQPQHF.

This clonotype was counted only a few times. The rearrangement uses TRBV25-1 and TRBJ2-7; perhaps TRBD1 as D (6 bases). The germline CDR1 and CDR2 sequences are MGHDK and SYGVNS. V dropped 7 bases and J dropped 6 bases, with 22 bases sitting between them. The CDR3 sequence is 15 residues long. In DNA, the CDR3 is TGTGCCAGCACCGAATTGGACACAGGGCAGGGCGAGCAGTACTTC. It encodes CASTELDTGQGEQYF.

This clonotype was seen just once. The V and J genes are TRBV12-3 or TRBV12-4 and TRBJ1-2; D uncertain. Between the trimmed V and J ends, which lost 1 base and 7 bases, there was a span of 31 bases. The CDR3 runs 20 residues. For the CDR3, the DNA is TGTGCCAGCAGTTTAGACATCCTGGGGAAGAAACTGGCTACACCTTTTGGCTACACCTTC. This sequence encodes CASSLDILGKKLATPFGYTF.